This TCR beta chain was recovered during a study of shared clonotypes between healthy human individuals (dated by TCRdb to the early 2020s). At the level of the whole study: Two women and a few men aged 18 to 49 years were included in the cohort. Per donor, three plates each were used for CD4 naive and CD4 memory, two for CD8 naive, and one for CD8 memory. To estimate repertoire size and how much clonotype sharing occurs between individuals, the study deeply sequenced the blood TCR repertoires of a handful of healthy adults. Different laboratories and diverse techniques were used to prepare libraries and sequence TCR repertoires, to increase sequencing depth and limit assay-specific biases. Per donor, leukapheresis produced somewhere between about 0.9 and 10 billion PBMCs. Beyond this particular receptor, the publication reports: Based on pairwise subsampling, the degree of clonotype sharing among donors was expected to be affected by sequencing depth. Compared with non-shared clonotypes, clonotypes shared by all four sorted-subset donors had higher generation probabilities. Sharing across several donors was observed for roughly 5.4% of naive CD4, over 3% of naive CD8, 2% to 2.5% of memory CD4, and less than 0.45% of memory CD8 clonotypes. Because the study included a small number of donors, the genetic and exposure-history diversity represented was limited. Naive subsets generally had larger estimated clonotype richness than memory subsets. Even with the large sequencing depth, rarefaction of the sorted-subset datasets indicated that sequencing was incomplete. Sampling was restricted to blood, and TCR repertoires in tissue are likely to differ from TCR repertoires in blood.

The CDR3 goes from the cysteine to the phenylalanine over 14 residues. The sequence is cut down to CDR3 DNA, 42 bases in frame from base 1. Taken from the germline V gene (reference sequence), the CDR1 and CDR2 loops are LNHDA and SQIVND. Trimming removed 7 bases from V and 5 bases from J; the gene matches leave 6 bases unexplained. Using the deep immunoSEQ assay, multiplex PCR amplified TCR CDR3 regions from genomic DNA. Extracted genomic DNA from each cell subset was distributed evenly across all wells of several immunoSEQ 96-well plates, and each plate was treated as a replicate. Each replicate PCR for sorted subsets received around 0.2 ug genomic DNA, equal to about 30,000 T cell genomes. The purified libraries were quantified using a Qubit 3.0 fluorometer, sized with a Bioanalyzer 2100, and then quantified again using the KAPA Library Quantification kit. Every immunoSEQ 96-well plate was sequenced on a separate single-read 150-cycle Illumina NextSeq 550 flow cell. The paper's processing steps were these. The immunoSEQ output contained only junctional sequences without quality scores, so filtering could not match that applied to full-length reads. To assign V/J genes and CDR3, sequences were annotated against IMGT germline references using PyIR, a Python wrapper for IgBLAST v1.9. Reads were filtered out if the reads had weak V/J assignments (E-value above 1e-6), no CDR3, stop codons, out-of-frame junctions, or ambiguous translated residues. V3J clonotypes were defined as sequences sharing an identical inferred V gene, J gene, and CDR3 amino acid sequence. Percentage overlap between repertoires was calculated by dividing the number of shared unique clonotypes by the size of the smaller repertoire. Richness of each repertoire was evaluated using RTK rarefaction, the Chao1 estimator, and Recon v2.1 estimates of unobserved clonotypes. OLGA was used to compute generation probabilities for all TCRbeta clonotypes that the gDNA method yielded from a few donors. The clones in this table, taken by TCRdb from immuneACCESS, are in-frame only. Not every clone is retained; where verified, under half of the shortfall comes from an unresolved V gene, and the cause of the rest is unknown. V and J calls plus clone size are reproduced from that table; the DNA served to infer D and trimming. The sample table lists about 600,000 clones, around 97% of them with a count of one. Roughly 0.055% of the sample comes from the top ten.

Comments on this clone: No antigen is known for it. Base qualities are not recorded, but no much larger clone differs from it by a single base.

The donors were healthy, HIV-negative adults with no recently reported acute infections or vaccinations. All donors were Caucasian adults living in Nashville, Tennessee, USA. CD4+ T cells were enriched by magnetic negative selection, after which naive cells were positively selected on CD45RA and the negative fraction was taken as the memory subset. Blood was collected by leukapheresis, and PBMCs were isolated by Ficoll-Histopaque density gradient centrifugation and then cryopreserved in liquid nitrogen vapor phase. Analytical flow cytometry was used to check the purity and quantity of every magnetically sorted T cell population. Genomic DNA was isolated from every sorted fraction and measured by UV absorbance on a Nanodrop 2000c.

This clonotype originated in a young woman in good health. The rearranged chain carries TRBV19 and TRBJ2-1, with TRBD2 identical over 9 junction bases. The specimen was naive CD4+ T cells sorted from blood. The sample's cell subset or site label is to be understood as: CD45RA+ positively selected. The DNA sequence is given as TGTGCCAGTACCAAGGGACTAGCCAACAATGAGCAGTTCTTC. Its protein product is CASTKGLANNEQFF. Full variable domain (CDR3 extended with the reference TRBV19 and TRBJ2-1 proteins): DGGITQSPKYLFRKEGQNVTLSCEQNLNHDAMYWYRQDPGQGLRLIYYSQIVNDFQKGDIAEGYSVSREKKESFPLTVTSAQKNPTAFYLCASTKGLANNEQFFGPGTRLTVL.